This passage covers 21 T cell receptor beta chains from one sample sequenced in a study of metastatic and nonmetastatic thyroid tumors. No patient received treatment before thyroid surgery. TCRdb re-called the PCR reads via MiXCR. The sample records 4,500 to 6,000 clones, 25% being singletons. Specimen: adjacent normal tissue. The origin of the receptors is a male donor with papillary thyroid cancer or a benign thyroid nodule (not recorded which). Some clones in this sample may be carry-over from other donors' samples.

CDR3 sequence: CASSLASGSYEQYF. In DNA, the CDR3 is TGTGCCAGCAGCTTAGCTAGCGGCTCCTACGAGCAGTACTTC. The chain couples TRBV11-3 to TRBJ2-7, with TRBD2 matching 7 bases. Germline-derived CDR1 and CDR2 are SGHNT and YENEEA. Losses at the gene ends were 1 base for V and 0 bases for J; bases not matched to a gene: 0. CDR3 size: 14 residues.

This clone is labeled medium-sized (0.01 to 0.1%). The chain links TRBV19 to TRBJ2-1; 7 bases align to TRBD2. Germline CDR1 LNHDA, CDR2 SQIVND (reference sequence). CDR3 length: 15 amino acids. V lost 10 bases and J lost 4; bases outside the gene matches: 13. CDR3 sequence: CATSLGGSTYNEQFF. In DNA, the CDR3 is TGTGCCACCTCGTTGGGGGGGTCAACGTACAATGAGCAGTTCTTC. Using reference TRBV19 and TRBJ2-1 for the parts outside the CDR3, the full variable domain is DGGITQSPKYLFRKEGQNVTLSCEQNLNHDAMYWYRQDPGQGLRLIYYSQIVNDFQKGDIAEGYSVSREKKESFPLTVTSAQKNPTAFYLCATSLGGSTYNEQFFGPGTRLTVL.

This clone was counted a few times. The V gene is TRBV10-3, the J gene TRBJ2-7; maybe TRBD2 (6 bases). V lost 0 bases to trimming and J lost 9 bases, with 9 bases between them. The CDR3 covers 12 residues. CDR1 ENHRY and CDR2 SYGVKD come from the germline V gene. The CDR3 region is CAISESRDAQYF. The CDR3 region has the DNA TGTGCCATCAGTGAGTCGCGGGACGCGCAGTACTTC.

The rearrangement links TRBV19 to TRBJ2-1; 10 nucleotides align to TRBD2. The V segment lost 0 bases and the J segment 2 bases; nucleotides outside the gene matches: 10. The CDR3 sequence is 19 residues long. Germline lookup yields CDR1 LNHDA and CDR2 SQIVND (reference sequence). Written as DNA, the CDR3 is TGTGCCAGTAGTATAGATGTTAATCTAGCGGGAGACCCCTACAATGAGCAGTTCTTC. Residues: CASSIDVNLAGDPYNEQFF. The entire variable domain, with the rest obtained from reference TRBV19 and TRBJ2-1, is as follows: DGGITQSPKYLFRKEGQNVTLSCEQNLNHDAMYWYRQDPGQGLRLIYYSQIVNDFQKGDIAEGYSVSREKKESFPLTVTSAQKNPTAFYLCASSIDVNLAGDPYNEQFFGPGTRLTVL.

A word on this clone: The junction shows a germline mismatch at one end, possibly a read error. CDR3 sequence: CSSSLDRVDTGELFF. DNA for the CDR3: TGTTCCAGCAGCTTGGACAGGGTGGACACCGGGGAGCTGTTTTTT. The rearrangement links TRBV11-3 to TRBJ2-2; 8 bases are shared with TRBD1. Per germline, CDR1 SGHNT and CDR2 YENEEA. This CDR3 has 15 residues.

There are a few counts of this clone. The CDR3 DNA is TGTGCCACCTGTAAACAGGGTGTTTCCCAAGAGACCCAGTACTTC. It is translated as CATCKQGVSQETQYF. The chain links TRBV24-1 to TRBJ2-5; D is perhaps TRBD1 (6 bases). CDR1 and CDR2 (germline): KGHDR, SFDVKD. The CDR3 consists of 15 residues. The germline V and J ends were trimmed by 9 bases and 1 base, with 17 bases remaining between them.

This clone is judged medium-sized. The chain has TRBV29-1 and TRBJ1-4; D possibly corresponds to TRBD1 (5 bases). V was shortened by 7 bases and J by 7 bases, with 19 bases between the two germline ends. CDR3 length equals 14 residues. Germline V gene data show CDR1 as SQVTM and CDR2 as ANQGSEA. The CDR3 protein is CSAQGGEMGEKLFF. Here the CDR3 DNA reads TGCAGCGCGCAGGGAGGGGAAATGGGTGAAAAACTGTTTTTT. The full variable domain, completed using reference TRBV29-1 and TRBJ1-4, is SAVISQKPSRDICQRGTSLTIQCQVDSQVTMMFWYRQQPGQSLTLIATANQGSEATYESGFVIDKFPISRPNLTFSTLTVSNMSPEDSSIYLCSAQGGEMGEKLFFGSGTQLSVL.

This clone is medium-sized. The chain combines TRBV28 with TRBJ2-5; no clear D. Per the germline V gene, CDR1 is MDHEN and CDR2 is SYDVKM. This CDR3 spans 14 amino acids. Trimming took off 2 bases at V and 1 base at J, with 8 bases between the two ends. The CDR3 here is CASSLSATQETQYF. The CDR3 DNA follows: TGTGCCAGCAGTTTAAGCGCAACCCAAGAGACCCAGTACTTC.

This clone is medium-sized in the sample. Other DNA sequences in the same sample also yield this CDR3. The V gene is TRBV9, the J gene TRBJ2-1; the match to TRBD2 covers 12 bases. V was pared by 4 bases and J by 7 bases, with 9 bases of the junction left unmatched. The CDR3 is made up of 16 amino acids. Looked up from germline, CDR1 is SGDLS and CDR2 is YYNGEE. The CDR3 here is CASSSRTSGVRNEQFF. CDR3 coding DNA: TGTGCCAGCAGCTCACGGACTAGCGGGGTCAGGAATGAGCAGTTCTTC.

The chain recombines TRBV11-2 with TRBJ1-5; a possible D gene is TRBD1 (5 bases). Germline CDR1 SGHAT, CDR2 FQNNGV. Trimming removed 5 bases from V and 7 bases from J, with 12 bases in between. CDR3 length: 13 residues. DNA for the CDR3: TGTGCCAGCAGCCCGGGGGTGAGGCAGCCCCAGCATTTT. This sequence encodes CASSPGVRQPQHF.

This clone was counted many times. The chain has TRBV3-1 and TRBJ1-2, with D uncertain. The CDR3 extends over 14 amino acids. The germline V gene encodes CDR1 LGHDT and CDR2 YNNKEL (reference sequence). V was shortened by 2 bases and J by 2 bases, with 9 bases between the two germline ends. The CDR3 DNA is TGTGCCAGCAGCCAAACTGGCCAGAACTATGGCTACACCTTC. This codes for CASSQTGQNYGYTF.

Worth noting for this clone: As the CDR3 is not closed by the conserved phenylalanine or tryptophan, this likely results from a read error. The DNA is left out, because the CDR3 cannot be placed on it with certainty; the CDR3 is given as TCRdb lists it. This chain links TRBV7-3 with TRBJ2-7; the D segment call TRBD1 is taken from the table without a DNA check. The germline V gene encodes CDR1 SGHTA and CDR2 FQGTGA. The CDR3 length equals 10 residues, ends included. The CDR3 loop reads CASSPYEGAA.

The chain uses TRBV7-3 and TRBJ2-1; a weak D match, TRBD2 (6 bases). This CDR3 contains 16 residues. Between the trimmed V and J ends, which lost 1 base and 3 bases, there was a span of 13 bases. Germline V gene data show CDR1 as SGHTA and CDR2 as FQGTGA. The DNA for the CDR3 is TGTGCCAGCAGCTTAATGTTAATCGGGAGCTACAATGAGCAGTTCTTC. Residues: CASSLMLIGSYNEQFF. Complete variable domain (other parts from reference TRBV7-3 and TRBJ2-1): GAGVSQTPSNKVTEKGKYVELRCDPISGHTALYWYRQSLGQGPEFLIYFQGTGAADDSGLPNDRFFAVRPEGSVSTLKIQRTERGDSAVYLCASSLMLIGSYNEQFFGPGTRLTVL.

This chain links TRBV5-6 with TRBJ2-7; 13 nucleotides agree with TRBD2. The V and J ends lost 3 bases and 1 base, in that order; junction bases with no gene match: 4. Germline V lookup: CDR1 SGHDT, CDR2 YYEEEE. The length of the CDR3 is 16 residues. CDR3 loop: CASSSGTSGVSYEQYF. As DNA, the CDR3 is TGTGCCAGCAGCTCCGGGACTAGCGGGGTATCCTACGAGCAGTACTTC. The variable domain in full, completed from reference TRBV5-6 and TRBJ2-7, reads DAGVTQSPTHLIKTRGQQVTLRCSPKSGHDTVSWYQQALGQGPQFIFQYYEEEERQRGNFPDRFSGHQFPNYSSELNVNALLLGDSALYLCASSSGTSGVSYEQYFGPGTRLTVT.

Note on this clone: The germline gene is not matched at one end of the junction; a read error may be the cause. The J gene is TRBJ2-7, the V gene TRBV6-9; no firm D call. The V gene's germline CDR1 is MNHGY and CDR2 SVAAGI. The CDR3 totals 12 residues. CDR3 residues: CASRPLPYEQYF. The CDR3 DNA sequence: TGCGCCAGCAGGCCCTTACCATACGAGCAGTACTTC.

This clone was picked up many times. The CDR3 reads CASSPPGGWETQYF. The CDR3 DNA is TGTGCCAGCAGCCCGCCGGGGGGGTGGGAGACCCAGTACTTC. The chain is built from TRBV7-2 and TRBJ2-5, with 8 bases aligning to TRBD2. CDR3 length equals 14 residues. Germline V gene lookup returns CDR1 SGHTA and CDR2 FQGNSA. The junction had 7 bases not matched to a gene; V was cut back by 5 bases and J by 5 bases.

Ten or more counts support this clone. The gene calls are TRBV18 and TRBJ2-5; D call uncertain. Trimming removed 2 bases from V and 5 bases from J, with 9 bases in between. The germline CDR1 and CDR2 sequences are KGHSH and LQKENI. The CDR3 is 13 residues long. CDR3 region: CASSPGLLETQYF. For the CDR3, the DNA is TGTGCCAGCTCACCAGGTCTTTTGGAGACCCAGTACTTC.

V and J are TRBV20-1 and TRBJ2-3, with D possibly TRBD1 on 5 matching bases. V gave up 1 base and J gave up 3 bases, with 8 bases separating them. CDR3 length equals 13 residues. Germline loops: CDR1 DFQATT, CDR2 SNEGSKA (reference sequence). As DNA, the CDR3 is TGCAGTGCTAGAGTTACAGGAACAGATACGCAGTATTTT. Protein sequence: CSARVTGTDTQYF.

This clone was observed at least ten times. The chain recombines TRBV6-6 with TRBJ1-5; D gene ambiguous. The CDR3 has 13 residues. Trimming stripped 3 bases from V and 1 base from J, with 4 bases between. Germline CDR1 MNHNY, CDR2 SVGAGI (reference sequence). CDR3 coding DNA: TGTGCCAGCAGTTATGAGAGCAATCAGCCCCAGCATTTT. It is translated as CASSYESNQPQHF.

This clone was counted between two and nine times. This chain connects TRBV6-1 to TRBJ1-5; D remains unclear. Germline CDR1 MNHNS, CDR2 SASEGT. V was trimmed by 0 bases and J by 5 bases, leaving 14 bases between them. This CDR3 spans 16 amino acids. Here the CDR3 DNA reads TGTGCCAGCAGTGAAGCGGTAGGCCTGGGCGATCAGCCCCAGCATTTT. Translating gives CASSEAVGLGDQPQHF.

The V call is TRBV6-1, the J call TRBJ2-6, with 11 nucleotides matching TRBD1. J lost 7 bases, V lost 2 bases, and 10 bases had no gene match. CDR1 MNHNS and CDR2 SASEGT come from the germline V gene. This CDR3 has 18 amino acids. CDR3 DNA: TGTGCCAGCAGTGAAAACCGGGACAGGGGGGGCTGTGCCAACGTCCTGACTTTC. It encodes CASSENRDRGGCANVLTF.